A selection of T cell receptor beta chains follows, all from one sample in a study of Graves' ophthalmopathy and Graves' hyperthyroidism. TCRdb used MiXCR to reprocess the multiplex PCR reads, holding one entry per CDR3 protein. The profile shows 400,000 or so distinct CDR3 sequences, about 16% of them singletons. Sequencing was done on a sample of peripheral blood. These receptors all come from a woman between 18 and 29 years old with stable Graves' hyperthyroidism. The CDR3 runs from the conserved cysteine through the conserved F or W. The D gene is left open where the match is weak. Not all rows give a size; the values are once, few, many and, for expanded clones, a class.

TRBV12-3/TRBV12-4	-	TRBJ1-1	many	CASTTQGVTEAFF	TGTGCCAGCACCACACAGGGTGTCACTGAAGCTTTCTTT
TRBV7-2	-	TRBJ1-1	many	CASSLASRGRGRTEAFF	TGTGCCAGCAGCTTAGCTTCCAGGGGCAGGGGTCGGACTGAAGCTTTCTTT
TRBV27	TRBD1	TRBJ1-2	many	CASSLLPGGANYGYTF	TGTGCCAGCAGCCTTCTTCCAGGGGGCGCTAACTATGGCTACACCTTC
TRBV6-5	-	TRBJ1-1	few	CASSYSQGFEAFF	TGTGCCAGCAGTTACTCGCAGGGATTTGAAGCTTTCTTT
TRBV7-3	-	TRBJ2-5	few	CASSPLQTQCF	TGTGCCAGCAGCCCCCTCCAGACCCAGTGCTTC
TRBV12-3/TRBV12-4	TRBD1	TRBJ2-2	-	CASSPGTEDTGELFF	TGTGCCAGCAGTCCCGGGACAGAGGACACCGGGGAGCTGTTTTTT
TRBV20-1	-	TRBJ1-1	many	CSARGSLNTEAFF	TGCAGTGCTAGAGGTAGCCTGAACACTGAAGCTTTCTTT
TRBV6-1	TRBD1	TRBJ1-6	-	CASNQRQGVYNSPLHF	TGTGCCAGCAACCAGAGACAGGGAGTCTATAATTCACCCCTCCACTTT
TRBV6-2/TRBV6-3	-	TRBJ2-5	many	CASSKAGTQETQYF	TGTGCCAGCTCCAAAGCCGGGACACAAGAGACCCAGTACTTC
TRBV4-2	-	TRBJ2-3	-	CASSQGGGPSTDTQYF	TGTGCCAGCAGCCAAGGGGGGGGCCCGAGCACAGATACGCAGTATTTT
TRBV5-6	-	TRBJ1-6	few	CASSFSNRPNSPLHF	TGTGCCAGCAGCTTTAGTAACAGACCTAATTCACCCCTCCACTTT
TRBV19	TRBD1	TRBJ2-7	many	CASSISTGGEQYF	TGTGCCAGTAGTATCTCAACAGGGGGCGAGCAGTACTTC
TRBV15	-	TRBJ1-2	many	CATSRDVIGGRGYTF	TGTGCCACCAGCAGAGATGTTATAGGGGGTCGGGGCTACACCTTC
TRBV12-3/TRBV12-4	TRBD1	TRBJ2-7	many	CASRPGTGVYEQYF	TGTGCCAGCAGGCCCGGGACAGGGGTCTACGAGCAGTACTTC
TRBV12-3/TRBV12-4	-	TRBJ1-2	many	CASSPRTDHYGYTF	TGTGCCAGCAGTCCTCGGACAGACCACTATGGCTACACCTTC
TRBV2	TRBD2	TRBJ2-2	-	CASRSISGGITGELFF	TGTGCCAGCAGATCAATAAGCGGGGGTATCACCGGGGAGCTGTTTTTT
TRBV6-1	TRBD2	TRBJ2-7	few	CASSKGSGGLLTHEQYF	TGTGCCAGCTCGAAGGGAAGCGGGGGGCTGCTGACCCACGAGCAGTACTTC
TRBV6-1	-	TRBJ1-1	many	CASLRGQGGTEAFF	TGTGCCAGCCTTAGGGGCCAAGGAGGCACTGAAGCTTTCTTT
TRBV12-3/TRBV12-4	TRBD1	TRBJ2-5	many	CASSTTGAQETQYF	TGTGCCAGCAGCACGACAGGGGCCCAAGAGACCCAGTACTTC
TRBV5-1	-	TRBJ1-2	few	CASSLVLGGNYGYTF	TGCGCCAGCAGCCTGGTGCTGGGGGGGAACTATGGCTACACCTTC
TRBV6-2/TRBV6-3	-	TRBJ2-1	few	CASSYPINTASSYNEQFF	TGTGCCAGCAGTTACCCAATCAATACAGCGAGCTCCTACAATGAGCAGTTCTTC
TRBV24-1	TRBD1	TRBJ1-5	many	CATSEGTGSSSNQPQHF	TGTGCCACCAGTGAGGGGACAGGGTCATCGAGCAATCAGCCCCAGCATTTT
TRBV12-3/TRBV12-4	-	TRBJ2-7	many	CASSFDGSLEQYF	TGTGCCAGCAGTTTCGACGGGTCTCTGGAGCAGTACTTC
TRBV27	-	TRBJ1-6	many	CASSSPPRGRTHFPLHF	TGTGCCAGCAGTTCACCCCCTCGGGGGCGGACCCATTTCCCCCTCCACTTT
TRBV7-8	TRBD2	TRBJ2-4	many	CASSSLAGRGNIQYF	TGTGCCAGCAGCTCACTAGCGGGGAGGGGGAACATTCAGTACTTC
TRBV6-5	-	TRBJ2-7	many	CASSYSGTSEEQYF	TGTGCCAGCAGTTACTCCGGGACGTCGGAAGAGCAGTACTTC
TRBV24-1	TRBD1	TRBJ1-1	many	CATSDGNRGDTEAFF	TGTGCCACCAGTGATGGTAACAGGGGGGACACTGAAGCTTTCTTT
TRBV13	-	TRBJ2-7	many	CASSFSSGEQYF	TGTGCCAGCAGCTTCAGTTCTGGCGAGCAGTACTTC
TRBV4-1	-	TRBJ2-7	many	CASSQRQDSYEQYF	TGCGCCAGCAGCCAAAGACAGGATTCCTACGAGCAGTACTTC